These 18 T cell receptor beta chains originate from one sample sequenced in a study of T cell responses to AZD1222 COVID-19 vaccine. Clones were read by immunoSEQ multiplex PCR, and TCRdb kept only the in-frame ones, dropping some. The table shows tens of thousands of clones, with 70% to 90% occurring only once. Specimen: peripheral blood, collected on day 0 of MenACWY control vaccination. These receptors all come from an adult in good health.

This clone was picked up one time. This chain uses TRBV6-1 with TRBJ1-2; 8 positions match TRBD1. V lost 1 base, J lost 4 bases, and 8 bases stayed unmatched. The CDR3 has 16 residues. The germline gives CDR1 MNHNS, CDR2 SASEGT. CDR3 bases: TGTGCCAGCAGTGAAGGCGCAGGGGGCGGCGGCTATGGCTACACCTTC. Translated, it gives CASSEGAGGGGYGYTF.

The chain couples TRBV18 to TRBJ1-1, with D perhaps matching TRBD1 (6 bases). V shed 3 bases and J shed 2 bases, with 16 bases lying between them. Germline CDR1 KGHSH, CDR2 LQKENI. This CDR3 has 16 amino acids. The chain's CDR3 is CASSPISGGRNTEAFF. CDR3 coding DNA: TGTGCCAGCTCACCGATCTCCGGGGGCAGAAACACTGAAGCTTTCTTT.

The chain uses TRBV19 and TRBJ2-3; TRBD1 aligns across 8 bases. Trimming took 3 bases from V and 2 from J; bases not matched to a gene: 7. There are 16 residues in the CDR3. From germline, CDR1 is LNHDA and CDR2 SQIVND (reference sequence). The CDR3 nucleotides read TGTGCCAGTAGTATCCTCCGGGACAGGATCACAGATACGCAGTATTTT. This codes for CASSILRDRITDTQYF.

The gene calls are TRBV7-8 and TRBJ2-7; tentatively, D is TRBD1 (5 bases). CDR1 SGHVS and CDR2 FQNEAQ come from the germline V gene. The CDR3 totals 14 residues. V lost 1 base to trimming and J lost 3 bases, with 10 bases between them. The CDR3: CASSLDRGFYEQYF. The CDR3 DNA follows: TGTGCCAGCAGCTTAGATAGGGGTTTCTACGAGCAGTACTTC.

J is TRBJ2-1 and V is TRBV19; 11 bases align to TRBD2. From germline, CDR1 is LNHDA and CDR2 SQIVND (reference sequence). The CDR3 is made up of 14 amino acids. With V trimmed by 7 bases and J by 7 bases, 6 bases remained unmatched. CDR3 sequence (DNA): TGTGCCAGTACCGCTAGCGGGGGGATTAATGAGCAGTTCTTC. Protein sequence: CASTASGGINEQFF.

The V gene is TRBV30, the J gene TRBJ1-2; unclear D gene. The germline V gene has CDR1 GTSNPN and CDR2 SVGIG (reference sequence). The CDR3 loop spans 11 amino acids. V lost 3 bases to trimming and J lost 8 bases, with 10 bases between them. The CDR3: CAWRLSYGYTF. CDR3 DNA sequence: TGTGCCTGGAGGCTCTCCTACGGCTACACCTTC.

This chain connects TRBV4-2 to TRBJ2-7; 10 nucleotides agree with TRBD2. V gave up 0 bases and J gave up 3 bases; unmatched junction bases: 5. Germline-derived CDR1 and CDR2 are LGHNA and YNFKEQ. The CDR3 is made up of 16 amino acids. CDR3 loop: CASSQELQRGGYEQYF. The CDR3 DNA sequence: TGTGCCAGCAGCCAAGAATTGCAGCGGGGGGGCTACGAGCAGTACTTC.

The chain links TRBV18 to TRBJ2-3; no firm D call. The V gene's germline CDR1 is KGHSH and CDR2 LQKENI. Trimming removed 9 bases from V and 0 bases from J, with 10 bases in between. The CDR3 is 13 amino acids. CDR3 region: CARTDGSTDTQYF. The CDR3 DNA reads TGTGCCAGAACCGACGGGAGCACAGATACGCAGTATTTT. The full variable domain, its missing parts supplied by reference TRBV18 and TRBJ2-3, is NAGVMQNPRHLVRRRGQEARLRCSPMKGHSHVYWYRQLPEEGLKFMVYLQKENIIDESGMPKERFSAEFPKEGPSILRIQQVVRGDSAAYFCARTDGSTDTQYFGPGTRLTVL.

V and J are TRBV11-3 and TRBJ2-5; D remains ambiguous. Germline-derived CDR1 and CDR2 are SGHNT and YENEEA. CDR3 size: 13 residues. V was cut by 4 bases and J by 5 bases, with 11 bases left in between. As DNA, the CDR3 is TGTGCCAGCAGCTACGGGCCTAGGGAGACCCAGTACTTC. Protein product: CASSYGPRETQYF.

This CDR3 reads CASSPGDRRHVQYF. DNA of the CDR3: TGTGCCAGCAGCCCCGGGGACAGACGTCACGTGCAGTACTTC. This chain joins TRBV14 and TRBJ2-7; 7 bases are shared with TRBD1. This CDR3 region has 14 residues. V lost 4 bases, J lost 9 bases, and 12 bases stayed unmatched. In germline, CDR1 is SGHDN, CDR2 FVKESK. The full variable domain, rest sourced from reference TRBV14 and TRBJ2-7, is EAGVTQFPSHSVIEKGQTVTLRCDPISGHDNLYWYRRVMGKEIKFLLHFVKESKQDESGMPNNRFLAERTGGTYSTLKVQPAELEDSGVYFCASSPGDRRHVQYFGPGTRLTVT.

The chain recombines TRBV27 with TRBJ1-3; D remains unclear. CDR1 is MNHEY and CDR2 is SMNVEV in the germline V gene (reference sequence). CDR3 length equals 12 residues. Trimming left V 6 bases short and J 0 bases short, with 3 bases between. The CDR3 DNA is TGTGCCAGCAGAAGCTCTGGAAACACCATATATTTT. Its protein is CASRSSGNTIYF.

The rearrangement joins TRBV12-3 or TRBV12-4 to TRBJ1-1; no definite D call. This CDR3 spans 13 amino acids. V shed 2 bases and J shed 3 bases, with 7 bases lying between them. The CDR3 nucleotides read TGTGCCAGCAGTTTAAAAGGGTACACTGAAGCTTTCTTT. This encodes CASSLKGYTEAFF.

The genes are TRBV6-1 and TRBJ1-3; D is ambiguous. This CDR3 is 15 amino acids long. V lost 1 base, J lost 0 bases, and 7 bases lay in between. Germline loops: CDR1 MNHNS, CDR2 SASEGT. The CDR3 reads CASSEGQASGNTIYF. The CDR3 nucleotides are TGTGCCAGCAGTGAAGGGCAGGCCTCTGGAAACACCATATATTTT.

The chain has TRBV19 and TRBJ1-6; 8 bases map to TRBD1. The CDR3 has 14 residues. From germline, CDR1 is LNHDA and CDR2 SQIVND (reference sequence). Unmatched junction bases numbered 7, after V lost 5 bases and J lost 10 bases. The CDR3 here is CASSPDRGLSPLHF. CDR3 DNA: TGTGCCAGTAGTCCCGACAGGGGTTTATCACCCCTCCACTTT. The full variable domain, its missing parts supplied by reference TRBV19 and TRBJ1-6, is DGGITQSPKYLFRKEGQNVTLSCEQNLNHDAMYWYRQDPGQGLRLIYYSQIVNDFQKGDIAEGYSVSREKKESFPLTVTSAQKNPTAFYLCASSPDRGLSPLHFGNGTRLTVT.

The V gene is TRBV7-3, the J gene TRBJ1-1, with 7 bases matching TRBD1. Germline CDR1 is SGHTA and CDR2 is FQGTGA. The CDR3 covers 13 residues. The V and J ends lost 0 bases and 7 bases, in that order; junction bases with no gene match: 2. DNA for the CDR3: TGTGCCAGCAGCTTAACCCAGGGGGGTGAAGCTTTCTTT. Encoded protein: CASSLTQGGEAFF.

This rearrangement joins TRBV2 to TRBJ1-2; TRBD1 is a possible D gene (5 bases). The V gene lost 7 bases and the J gene lost 4 bases, with 16 bases spanning the gap. CDR1 is SNHLY, CDR2 FYNNEI, per germline. This CDR3 has 14 amino acids. This chain's CDR3 is CASKRTSPGYGYTF. In DNA, the CDR3 is TGTGCCAGCAAGAGGACATCCCCGGGCTATGGCTACACCTTC.

The chain employs TRBV2 and TRBJ1-2; tentative D call: TRBD1 (5 bases). The CDR3 length is 15 residues. The germline V gene encodes CDR1 SNHLY and CDR2 FYNNEI. Deletions cut 5 bases from V and 8 bases from J, with 21 bases between. The CDR3 DNA follows: TGTGCCAGCAGTCCGGAGCGTACGGGGACGCGGGGCTACACCTTC. This gives the protein CASSPERTGTRGYTF.

CDR3 coding DNA: TGTGCCAGCAGCTTTACGGGGGTCACTGAAGCTTTCTTT. Protein sequence: CASSFTGVTEAFF. The chain has TRBV7-2 and TRBJ1-1; tentative D call: TRBD1 (5 bases). The germline V gene has CDR1 SGHTA and CDR2 FQGNSA. The V end was cut by 3 bases, the J end by 4 bases, with 9 bases between. The CDR3 consists of 13 residues.